This T cell receptor (beta chain) is from a study of beta chain features in type 1 diabetes. Study-wide background: The examined sorted cells totaled roughly 110,000,000 across samples. General study results and limits: VDJ junctions from type 1 diabetes patients carried fewer insertions and larger deletions. Overrepresentation of cells with high TCR expression could result from cDNA sequencing. Compared to healthy donors, patients appeared to have naive, central memory and Treg TCRB repertoires that were more alike. The study found moderately but significantly shorter TCRB CDR3s in all four CD4+ subsets of Type 1 diabetes patients.

The V gene end was trimmed by 5 bases and the J gene end by 6 bases; junction bases not matched to a gene: 16. Per the germline V gene, CDR1 is LNHDA and CDR2 is SQIVND (reference sequence). This CDR3 contains 16 residues. Every bit of the isolated RNA underwent reverse transcription, so sequencing read expressed TCRB transcripts. Assay used: immunoSEQ multiplex PCR; TCRdb lists only in-frame clones, some missing. This sample has roughly 340,000 clones, with around an eighth found just once. Notes on this clone: Its antigen is unidentified.

The rearrangement uses TRBV19 and TRBJ2-7; 7 bases are a match to TRBD2. The receptor was isolated from a woman in her late teens or twenties with type 1 diabetes. Source material: naive CD4+ T cells from blood. The CDR3 DNA reads as TGTGCCAGTAGTTCGGGGGGACTCCTTACCTCTATCGAGCAGTACTTC. Its protein product is CASSSGGLLTSIEQYF. The whole variable domain, remainder taken from reference TRBV19 and TRBJ2-7, is DGGITQSPKYLFRKEGQNVTLSCEQNLNHDAMYWYRQDPGQGLRLIYYSQIVNDFQKGDIAEGYSVSREKKESFPLTVTSAQKNPTAFYLCASSSGGLLTSIEQYFGPGTRLTVT.